This paragraph reports one T cell receptor (beta chain). Its specificity is unknown. The data derive from a study of PD-1 blockade in mismatch repair-deficient tumors. Study-wide background: All were previously treated, progressing patients with about twelve mismatch repair-deficient cancer types. General study findings and limits: After pembrolizumab, tumor-resident clones rose rapidly, then generally contracted before radiologic responses.

PCR or immunohistochemistry showed mismatch repair deficiency in every enrolled patient. Sequenced by immunoSEQ multiplex PCR; TCRdb stores in-frame clones only, minus some. The sample has under 150,000 clones; more than 70% are singletons. V dropped 0 bases and J dropped 3 bases, with 6 bases sitting between them. Germline values: CDR1 MGHRA, CDR2 YSYEKL. The CDR3 extends over 13 amino acids. The specimen comprised peripheral blood, sampled approximately 71 weeks after starting pembrolizumab. The sequence was collected from an adult with mismatch repair-deficient cancer. The V call is TRBV4-1, the J call TRBJ2-7, with a tentative D call TRBD2 (5 bases). In nucleotides, the CDR3 is TGCGCCAGCAGCCAAGATGGACTCTACGAGCAGTACTTC. Translating it yields CASSQDGLYEQYF.